This entry is about one T cell receptor (beta chain). Its antigen is not known. These data belong to a study of T cell responses to AZD1222 COVID-19 vaccine. Whole-study context: Pooled in the analysis were second doses at about 4 or about 12 weeks. Study-wide findings and caveats: Recipients of two AZD1222 doses showed rising Spike-specific TCR breadth and depth. Only a handful of individuals given AZD1222 were seropositive at baseline.

Trimming shortened V by 4 bases and J by 1 base, and 16 bases separated the two germline ends. Per the germline V gene, CDR1 is SNHLY and CDR2 is FYNNEI. The CDR3 loop spans 17 amino acids. Assay used: immunoSEQ multiplex PCR; TCRdb lists only in-frame clones, some missing. The data show 85,000 to 130,000 clones, with 87% seen just once and less than 3.5% held by the top ten. The sequenced sample was peripheral blood, obtained on day 0 of AZD1222 vaccination. This receptor was taken from an adult in good health. V gene TRBV2 combines with J gene TRBJ1-4; D is ambiguous. The DNA for the CDR3 is TGTGCCAGCAGTGTAGAGGTAGTGGTGGGAACTAATGAAAAACTGTTTTTT. This gives the protein CASSVEVVVGTNEKLFF. The whole variable domain, filled in from reference TRBV2 and TRBJ1-4, reads EPEVTQTPSHQVTQMGQEVILRCVPISNHLYFYWYRQILGQKVEFLVSFYNNEISEKSEIFDDQFSVERPDGSNFTLKIRSTKLEDSAMYFCASSVEVVVGTNEKLFFGSGTQLSVL.